The clone carrying this T cell receptor (beta chain) was recorded only once. Sequenced by immunoSEQ multiplex PCR; TCRdb stores in-frame clones only, minus some. Counted here are 90,000 to 110,000 clones, approximately 90% occurring once; the ten biggest clones make up about 9.7%. The CDR3 is made up of 14 amino acids. The germline V gene has CDR1 LNHDA and CDR2 SQIVND (reference sequence). Between the trimmed V and J ends, which lost 8 bases and 3 bases, there was a span of 14 bases. These data come from a study of T cell responses to AZD1222 COVID-19 vaccine. The J gene is TRBJ2-1, the V gene TRBV19; TRBD2 is a possible D gene (6 bases). This clonotype was sampled from an adult in good health. The sequencing used peripheral blood, collected on day 0 of AZD1222 vaccination. The CDR3 spells CASETGVNYNEQFF. The DNA for the CDR3 is TGTGCCAGTGAGACGGGGGTGAACTACAATGAGCAGTTCTTC.